The 24 T cell receptor beta chains below were found in one sample sequenced in a study of blood T cell repertoires in COVID-19. The table came from immunoSEQ multiplex PCR; TCRdb's copy has only in-frame clones and leaves some out. The sample includes over 55,000 clones, approximately 77% seen only once; the top ten take about 30%. The sequenced sample was peripheral blood. All receptors come from a human donor in a cohort sampled during active COVID-19.

The chain couples TRBV18 to TRBJ1-1; D call uncertain. Germline CDR1 KGHSH, CDR2 LQKENI. CDR3 length: 13 residues. V lost 3 bases and J 0 bases, leaving 5 bases between the germline ends. As DNA, the CDR3 is TGTGCCAGCTCACCTTCGGTGAACACTGAAGCTTTCTTT. It translates to CASSPSVNTEAFF.

This clone was detected only once. This rearrangement joins TRBV5-1 to TRBJ2-3, with 9 positions matching TRBD2. There are 15 residues in the CDR3. V was clipped by 5 bases and J by 1 base; unmatched bases: 5. Germline V lookup: CDR1 SGHRS, CDR2 YFSETQ. CDR3 region: CASRPPSGGTDTQYF. The CDR3 region has the DNA TGCGCCAGCAGACCCCCTAGCGGGGGCACAGATACGCAGTATTTT. The full variable domain, with the rest looked up from reference TRBV5-1 and TRBJ2-3, is KAGVTQTPRYLIKTRGQQVTLSCSPISGHRSVSWYQQTPGQGLQFLFEYFSETQRNKGNFPGRFSGRQFSNSRSEMNVSTLELGDSALYLCASRPPSGGTDTQYFGPGTRLTVL.

This clone was seen more than once but under ten times. The CDR3 DNA is TGTGCTAGTGGTTTGGTACTGGTAACCGGGGAGCTGTTTTTT. Protein: CASGLVLVTGELFF. The rearrangement links TRBV12-5 to TRBJ2-2; D remains ambiguous. Germline CDR1 LGHNT, CDR2 FRNRAP. V was cut by 0 bases and J by 5 bases, with 7 bases left in between. The CDR3 sequence is 14 residues long.

Only a few counts were recorded for this clone. DNA of the CDR3: TGTGCCAGCAGTACCGCCGGGACAGTCTATAATTCACCCCTCCACTTT. It codes for CASSTAGTVYNSPLHF. This chain links TRBV6-6 with TRBJ1-6; 7 bases are a match to TRBD1. The CDR3 has 16 amino acids. Losses at the gene ends were 5 bases for V and 3 bases for J; bases not matched to a gene: 7. In germline, CDR1 is MNHNY, CDR2 SVGAGI (reference sequence).

The gene calls are TRBV5-5 and TRBJ1-4, with TRBD1 as a possible D gene (5 bases). This CDR3 is 16 amino acids long. Trimming removed 2 bases at V and 3 bases at J, with 14 bases between. From germline, CDR1 is SGHKS and CDR2 YYEKEE (reference sequence). This CDR3 is CASSFDPGTPNEKLFF. The CDR3 DNA follows: TGTGCCAGCAGCTTTGACCCTGGGACTCCTAATGAAAAACTGTTTTTT.

The DNA for the CDR3 is TGTGCCAGCAGCCGACACCTAGGACTAGTCGCAGATACGCAGTATTTT. This gives the protein CASSRHLGLVADTQYF. The chain has TRBV4-2 and TRBJ2-3; 7 nucleotides line up with TRBD2. CDR3 length: 16 residues. CDR1 and CDR2 from the germline V gene are LGHNA and YNFKEQ. V shed 4 bases and J 4 bases; nucleotides not matched to a gene: 11.

Comment on this clone: This CDR3 is also generated by other DNA sequences in the sample. The rearrangement joins TRBV9 to TRBJ2-6, with D possibly TRBD1 on 5 matching bases. The V gene's germline CDR1 is SGDLS and CDR2 YYNGEE. V shed 4 bases and J shed 0 bases, with 11 bases lying between them. The CDR3 covers 16 residues. CDR3 loop: CASSSDRSSGANVLTF. In DNA form, the CDR3 reads TGTGCCAGCAGCTCCGACAGAAGCTCTGGGGCCAACGTCCTGACTTTC.

The chain has TRBV5-1 and TRBJ1-2, with 7 positions matching TRBD1. The CDR3 spans 14 residues. V was clipped by 4 bases and J by 2 bases; unmatched bases: 5. Germline V gives CDR1 SGHRS, CDR2 YFSETQ. The CDR3 reads CASSNSGGNYGYTF. In DNA form, the CDR3 reads TGCGCCAGCAGCAACTCAGGGGGGAACTATGGCTACACCTTC.

The genes are TRBV7-9 and TRBJ1-1, with TRBD1 matching over 7 bases. The CDR3 is made up of 14 amino acids. Germline lookup yields CDR1 SEHNR and CDR2 FQNEAQ (reference sequence). V was pared by 1 base and J by 14 bases, with 13 bases of the junction left unmatched. CDR3 in amino acids: CASSLVLGPGGSFF. In nucleotides, the CDR3 is TGTGCCAGCAGCTTAGTTCTTGGGCCAGGGGGTTCGTTCTTT.

The chain has TRBV15 and TRBJ1-2; D might be TRBD1 (6 bases). CDR3 size: 15 residues. Trimming removed 0 bases from V and 6 bases from J, with 14 bases in between. Germline V gene data show CDR1 as LNHNV and CDR2 as YYDKDF (reference sequence). The CDR3 sequence: CATSRDLAGDDGYTF. The CDR3, as DNA: TGTGCCACCAGCAGAGATCTGGCAGGGGACGATGGCTACACCTTC. The whole variable domain, remainder taken from reference TRBV15 and TRBJ1-2, is DAMVIQNPRYQVTQFGKPVTLSCSQTLNHNVMYWYQQKSSQAPKLLFHYYDKDFNNEADTPDNFQSRRPNTSFCFLDIRSPGLGDTAMYLCATSRDLAGDDGYTFGSGTRLTVV.

The chain carries TRBV10-3 and TRBJ1-3; 7 bases agree with TRBD1. Germline V lookup: CDR1 ENHRY, CDR2 SYGVKD. The CDR3 runs to 13 residues. The V segment lost 5 bases and the J segment 4 bases; nucleotides outside the gene matches: 2. In DNA form, the CDR3 reads TGTGCCATCAGTACGGACAGGGGAAACACCATATATTTT. Its protein is CAISTDRGNTIYF.

CDR3 sequence reads: CASSSGTSGFLDEQFF. For the CDR3, the DNA is TGTGCCAGTAGCTCCGGGACTAGCGGATTTTTGGATGAGCAGTTCTTC. This sequence joins TRBV19 and TRBJ2-1; TRBD2 agrees at 11 bases. Germline V gene data show CDR1 as LNHDA and CDR2 as SQIVND (reference sequence). The V gene end was trimmed by 6 bases and the J gene end by 8 bases; junction bases not matched to a gene: 12. The CDR3 sequence is 16 residues long.

This clone was observed a few times. CDR3 loop: CASLQGRTGQPQHF. The CDR3 bases are TGTGCCAGCCTACAGGGACGAACGGGTCAGCCCCAGCATTTT. This rearrangement joins TRBV2 to TRBJ1-5; maybe TRBD1 (6 bases). Per germline, CDR1 SNHLY and CDR2 FYNNEI. The CDR3 is made up of 14 amino acids. The V end lost 8 bases, the J end lost 6 bases, and 17 bases lay between the germline ends.

The genes are TRBV7-2 and TRBJ2-2; 9 bases fit TRBD2. The trim removed 2 bases at V and 4 bases at J, leaving 5 bases unmatched. The CDR3 consists of 16 residues. CDR1 SGHTA and CDR2 FQGNSA come from the germline V gene. CDR3 residues: CASSLNPSGTTGELFF. CDR3 nucleotides: TGTGCCAGCAGCTTAAATCCTAGCGGGACCACCGGGGAGCTGTTTTTT.

This clone was recorded only once. This rearrangement joins TRBV28 to TRBJ1-6; D perhaps matches TRBD1 (5 bases). The V and J ends lost 7 bases and 13 bases respectively, with 11 bases between them. Germline V lookup: CDR1 MDHEN, CDR2 SYDVKM. This CDR3 spans 11 amino acids. CDR3 DNA sequence: TGTGCCAGCACGAATAGGGGTCCCCTCCACTTT. It specifies CASTNRGPLHF.

Of note for this clone: A junction end diverges from the germline sequence, so it may reflect a read error. Other DNA sequences in this sample translate to the same CDR3. This chain joins TRBV19 and TRBJ2-7; 9 positions match TRBD1. This CDR3 region has 15 residues. Germline assignment: CDR1 LNHDA and CDR2 SQIVND (reference sequence). The CDR3 DNA follows: TGTGCCAGTCGGTTACAGGGGGCGCTTTACCACGAGCAGTATTTC. Amino acids: CASRLQGALYHEQYF.

This chain uses TRBV29-1 with TRBJ2-3; tentatively, D is TRBD1 (5 bases). Germline V lookup: CDR1 SQVTM, CDR2 ANQGSEA. V was trimmed by 7 bases and J by 3 bases, leaving 17 bases between them. CDR3 length equals 14 residues. CDR3 sequence: CSAAGIRDTDTQYF. Here the CDR3 DNA reads TGCAGCGCTGCAGGGATCAGGGATACAGATACGCAGTATTTT.

The rearrangement links TRBV10-3 to TRBJ2-3; 8 bases are shared with TRBD1. CDR1 is ENHRY and CDR2 is SYGVKD in the germline V gene. This CDR3 has 18 residues. Germline trimming cut 4 bases from V and 4 bases from J; bases unmatched to any gene: 16. CDR3 sequence reads: CAISVWAPGQGGSDTQYF. CDR3 bases: TGTGCCATCAGTGTTTGGGCCCCTGGACAGGGTGGATCAGATACGCAGTATTTT.

The chain carries TRBV5-6 and TRBJ1-2, with TRBD1 identical over 7 bases. The CDR3 sequence is 14 residues long. V was pared by 2 bases and J by 0 bases, with 1 base of the junction left unmatched. Germline-derived CDR1 and CDR2 are SGHDT and YYEEEE. CDR3 in amino acids: CASSLGGPNYGYTF. CDR3 in DNA: TGTGCCAGCAGCTTAGGGGGCCCTAACTATGGCTACACCTTC.

The CDR3 is CATSRDTGRRFF. CDR3 DNA: TGTGCCACCAGCCGGGACACCGGCCGGCGGTTCTTC. The genes are TRBV24-1 and TRBJ2-1, with a weak D call TRBD1 (6 bases). V gave up 7 bases and J gave up 15 bases, with 18 bases separating them. CDR1 and CDR2 from the germline V gene are KGHDR and SFDVKD. The CDR3 runs 12 residues.

J is TRBJ2-1 and V is TRBV27; TRBD1 might be the D (6 bases). Trimming left V 5 bases short and J 3 bases short, with 14 bases between. Germline values: CDR1 MNHEY, CDR2 SMNVEV (reference sequence). The CDR3 covers 15 residues. The CDR3, as DNA: TGTGCCAGCAGTCAGGACAGCCTCGACTACAATGAGCAGTTCTTC. The encoded protein is CASSQDSLDYNEQFF.

The chain carries TRBV16 and TRBJ2-3, with unresolved D. Trimming stripped 2 bases from V and 6 bases from J, with 12 bases between. The CDR3 totals 14 residues. Germline V lookup: CDR1 KGHSY, CDR2 FQNENV. The CDR3 DNA reads TGTGCCAGCAGCCAACAGTCTCTCACGGATACGCAGTATTTT. Its protein is CASSQQSLTDTQYF.

The DNA for the CDR3 is TGTGCCAGCACAAGCCCAGGTGAAAAACTGTTTTTT. Protein product: CASTSPGEKLFF. The chain combines TRBV6-1 with TRBJ1-4; D remains unclear. Germline CDR1 is MNHNS and CDR2 is SASEGT. Trimming left V 7 bases short and J 7 bases short, with 10 bases between. The CDR3 totals 12 residues.

This clone was seen only a few times. The chain joins TRBV7-2 to TRBJ2-7, with D perhaps matching TRBD2 (6 bases). Germline V gene sequence: CDR1 SGHTA, CDR2 FQGNSA. The CDR3 is made up of 14 amino acids. Between the trimmed V and J ends, which lost 5 bases and 3 bases, there was a span of 14 bases. Here the CDR3 DNA reads TGTGCCAGCAGCACACCGGGAGTCCACTACGAGCAGTACTTC. Its translation: CASSTPGVHYEQYF.